These T cell receptor beta chains were read from a single sample in a study of blood T cell repertoires in COVID-19. Sequencing was performed with immunoSEQ multiplex PCR; in TCRdb, only in-frame clones are kept and a portion is missing. The repertoire has about 100,000 clones, 85% of them found once; the top ten carry around an eighth. Sequenced material: peripheral blood. These TCRs come from a man aged 45 to 65 with active or convalescent COVID-19. The CDR3 runs from the conserved cysteine through the conserved F or W.

v_gene	len	CDR3aa
TRBV9	13	CASSSRQGPEQYF
TRBV11-2	17	CASSQRQGQTYQETQYF
TRBV30	14	CAWRLAGETGELFF
TRBV2	12	CASRGGGPQQFF
TRBV6-1	13	CASSEAGDDGYTF
TRBV5-1	13	CASSWGEPGELFF
TRBV5-8	13	CASSWDPEGGQYF
TRBV28	15	CASSPRGGFSYEQYF
TRBV5-1	14	CASSAGTGDNEQFF
TRBV19	15	CASSKEGQGNSPLHF
TRBV10-3	15	CAIRVGGLGNNEQFF
TRBV7-8	15	CASSLVQATNEKLFF
TRBV12-5	15	CASGLVTGARNTIYF
TRBV5-6	13	CASSLAGLYEQYF
TRBV2	14	CASSYRGANYGYTF
TRBV11-3	19	CASSLDLPGGRGSLGEQFF
TRBV11-3	15	CASSSAAENTGELFF
TRBV21-1	16	CASSKGARQTPYEQYF
TRBV4-1	13	CASSQQFTDTQYF
TRBV3-1/TRBV3-2	15	CASSQGRSSGNTIYF
TRBV7-8	12	CASSLYVSEQYF
TRBV28	13	CASSLTNTGELFF
TRBV6-9	14	CASSSGDRVYEQYF
TRBV5-6	13	CASSFGHKNEQFF
TRBV19	15	CASSIQGAGANVLTF
TRBV10-3	13	CAGSGREAGELFF
TRBV6-5	14	CASTGTSKTGELFF
TRBV9	12	CASSASRGEQYF
TRBV9	14	CASSVVGTNTEAFF
TRBV6-6	14	CASRGTGTTGELFF
TRBV7-8	16	CASSFGLAPNTGELFF
TRBV9	13	CASTGQQNSPLHF
TRBV7-9	16	CASSPGTSGSPGEQFF
TRBV7-9	13	CAIKGQLNTEAFF
TRBV20-1	14	CSASGLAGQGTQYF
TRBV30	12	CAGVPSYTEAFF